Each of the 23 T cell receptor beta chains below was sequenced from the same sample in a study of blood T cell repertoires in COVID-19. Only in-frame clones appear in the TCRdb table, and some are missing; sequencing was by immunoSEQ multiplex PCR. The profile shows some 200,000 clones, 70% to 90% of them singletons. The sample consisted of peripheral blood. The origin of the receptors is a man aged 55 to 70 with active or convalescent COVID-19.

This chain joins TRBV28 and TRBJ2-1, with D tentatively TRBD1 (5 bases). V was pared by 5 bases and J by 3 bases, with 8 bases between. The CDR3 consists of 13 residues. Germline V gene sequence: CDR1 MDHEN, CDR2 SYDVKM. This CDR3 is CASSRTNYNEQFF. CDR3 coding DNA: TGTGCCAGCAGTAGGACAAACTACAATGAGCAGTTCTTC.

This chain joins TRBV19 and TRBJ2-7; 7 bases agree with TRBD1. J gave up 2 bases and V 4 bases, and 8 bases lay outside the gene matches. This CDR3 is 15 amino acids long. Germline V gene sequence: CDR1 LNHDA, CDR2 SQIVND (reference sequence). Here the CDR3 reads CASSTRGQVTYEQYF. CDR3 bases: TGTGCCAGTAGTACCCGAGGACAGGTCACCTACGAGCAGTACTTC.

The chain has TRBV4-1 and TRBJ1-2; 12 nucleotides match TRBD1. CDR1 is MGHRA and CDR2 is YSYEKL in the germline V gene. This CDR3 is built from 20 residues. The trim removed 1 base at V and 2 bases at J, leaving 14 bases unmatched. The CDR3 region has the DNA TGCGCCAGCAGCCAAGTCGGCCCGGGACAGGGGGCCGGAGCCAACTATGGCTACACCTTC. Its translation is CASSQVGPGQGAGANYGYTF.

V gene TRBV11-2 combines with J gene TRBJ2-1, with 8 bases that match TRBD1. The germline V gene has CDR1 SGHAT and CDR2 FQNNGV. V dropped 5 bases and J dropped 4; count of bases not matched to a gene: 4. This CDR3 is built from 14 residues. The CDR3 reads CASSPGDRYNEQFF. DNA of the CDR3: TGTGCCAGCAGCCCAGGGGACAGGTACAATGAGCAGTTCTTC.

This clone was seen a few times. The genes are TRBV9 and TRBJ2-7, with unresolved D. This CDR3 contains 16 residues. V was clipped by 0 bases and J by 3 bases, with 16 bases between them. Per the germline V gene, CDR1 is SGDLS and CDR2 is YYNGEE. The CDR3 nucleotides read TGTGCCAGCAGCGTAGTGGCGAGCAGGCCAATCTACGAGCAGTACTTC. The encoded protein is CASSVVASRPIYEQYF.

The sample holds a few counts of this clone. The chain employs TRBV2 and TRBJ2-5, with 11 bases aligning to TRBD2. This CDR3 contains 15 residues. The V gene's germline CDR1 is SNHLY and CDR2 FYNNEI. V shed 6 bases and J 2 bases; nucleotides not matched to a gene: 5. The CDR3 reads CASSLAGGPQETQYF. The CDR3, as DNA: TGTGCCAGCAGCTTAGCGGGGGGGCCGCAAGAGACCCAGTACTTC.

The chain has TRBV2 and TRBJ1-6; 10 bases match TRBD1. The CDR3 has 15 residues. Germline-derived CDR1 and CDR2 are SNHLY and FYNNEI. The V and J ends lost 8 bases and 3 bases, in that order; junction bases with no gene match: 4. CDR3 residues: CASRGQGNYNSPLHF. The CDR3 DNA reads as TGTGCCAGCCGGGGACAGGGGAACTATAATTCACCCCTCCACTTT.

This clone was counted once. This rearrangement joins TRBV5-1 to TRBJ1-5, with TRBD1 matching 11 bases. J lost 6 bases, V lost 4 bases, and 9 bases had no gene match. CDR3 length equals 16 residues. Germline lookup yields CDR1 SGHRS and CDR2 YFSETQ. CDR3 DNA sequence: TGCGCCAGCAGCCCTTCGGGACAGGGGGAAGGTCAGCCCCAGCATTTT. Its protein product is CASSPSGQGEGQPQHF.

The genes are TRBV3-1 (or the pseudogene TRBV3-2) and TRBJ1-5; D unclear. Trimming removed 1 base at V and 0 bases at J, with 7 bases between. The CDR3 extends over 15 amino acids. Germline assignment: CDR1 LGHDT and CDR2 YNNKEL (reference sequence). The CDR3 nucleotides are TGTGCCAGCAGCCAAGGCAGCGATAGCAATCAGCCCCAGCATTTT. Amino acid sequence: CASSQGSDSNQPQHF.

V is TRBV10-3 and J is TRBJ2-1; possibly TRBD2 for D (5 bases). Germline V gene lookup returns CDR1 ENHRY and CDR2 SYGVKD. The V end lost 7 bases, the J end lost 2 bases, and 15 bases lay between the germline ends. This CDR3 has 15 residues. The CDR3 sequence is CAIMRASGAYNEQFF. CDR3 DNA sequence: TGTGCCATCATGCGTGCGTCCGGGGCCTACAATGAGCAGTTCTTC.

The chain is built from TRBV2 and TRBJ2-3, with 11 nucleotides matching TRBD2. Germline V gene data show CDR1 as SNHLY and CDR2 as FYNNEI. The CDR3 loop spans 18 amino acids. Trimming removed 1 base from V and 4 bases from J; junction bases left unmatched: 10. In nucleotides, the CDR3 is TGTGCCAGCAGTGAAGTAAGGATAGCGGGGGGGCTAGCAGATACGCAGTATTTT. It yields the protein CASSEVRIAGGLADTQYF.

This chain connects TRBV2 to TRBJ1-6; no reliable D call. From germline, CDR1 is SNHLY and CDR2 FYNNEI. This CDR3 is built from 13 residues. V shed 3 bases and J shed 7 bases, with 7 bases lying between them. CDR3 nucleotide sequence: TGTGCCAGCAGTGACGAGAGGAATTCACCCCTCCACTTT. It translates to CASSDERNSPLHF.

The J gene is TRBJ2-1, the V gene TRBV5-1; D may be TRBD2 (5 bases). Looked up from germline, CDR1 is SGHRS and CDR2 is YFSETQ. With 3 bases removed from V and 7 bases from J, the gap between germline ends came to 17 bases. The CDR3 totals 15 residues. CDR3: CASSSLGGFGNEQFF. The CDR3 DNA follows: TGCGCCAGCAGCTCACTAGGCGGCTTTGGGAATGAGCAGTTCTTC.

The J gene is TRBJ1-4, the V gene TRBV10-3; no clear D gene. Between the trimmed V and J ends, which lost 4 bases and 5 bases, there was a span of 8 bases. Germline V gene lookup returns CDR1 ENHRY and CDR2 SYGVKD. The CDR3 consists of 13 residues. Written as DNA, the CDR3 is TGTGCCATCAGTGTCGATGAGAATGAAAAACTGTTTTTT. Its translation is CAISVDENEKLFF.

Written as DNA, the CDR3 is TGTGCCAGCTCACCAAGAGGTTCTCAGCGGTCGAACACTGAAGCTTTCTTT. This codes for CASSPRGSQRSNTEAFF. The V gene is TRBV18, the J gene TRBJ1-1; D is unresolved. The CDR3 has 17 amino acids. CDR1 is KGHSH and CDR2 is LQKENI in the germline V gene. The V gene lost 2 bases and the J gene lost 1 base, with 17 bases spanning the gap. The whole variable domain, remainder taken from reference TRBV18 and TRBJ1-1, is NAGVMQNPRHLVRRRGQEARLRCSPMKGHSHVYWYRQLPEEGLKFMVYLQKENIIDESGMPKERFSAEFPKEGPSILRIQQVVRGDSAAYFCASSPRGSQRSNTEAFFGQGTRLTVV.

This clone was seen a handful of times. The chain joins TRBV27 to TRBJ2-7; TRBD1 aligns across 9 bases. Germline V gene sequence: CDR1 MNHEY, CDR2 SMNVEV (reference sequence). This CDR3 has 13 amino acids. The junction had 3 bases not matched to a gene; V was cut back by 7 bases and J by 2 bases. CDR3 region: CASKRTGAYEQYF. The CDR3 DNA follows: TGTGCCAGCAAGAGGACAGGGGCCTACGAGCAGTACTTC.

This clone showed up just a few times. The chain carries TRBV3-1 (or the pseudogene TRBV3-2) and TRBJ1-1; tentatively, D is TRBD1 (5 bases). V lost 4 bases, J lost 8 bases, and 14 bases lay in between. This CDR3 is built from 13 residues. Germline V gene data show CDR1 as LGHDT and CDR2 as YNNKEL (reference sequence). The CDR3 DNA reads as TGTGCCAGCAGCCTTCCTGGCCACAGGGAAGCTTTCTTT. Protein product: CASSLPGHREAFF.

This rearrangement joins TRBV6-6 to TRBJ1-3; TRBD1 matches 9 bases. Germline trimming cut 5 bases from V and 4 bases from J; bases unmatched to any gene: 9. The CDR3 loop spans 16 amino acids. CDR1 and CDR2 (germline): MNHNY, SVGAGI (reference sequence). The CDR3 region has the DNA TGTGCCAGCAGTCGAATACAGGGGGCGAGGGGAAACACCATATATTTT. Translating it yields CASSRIQGARGNTIYF.

V and J are TRBV6-7 and TRBJ2-5, with D perhaps TRBD1 (6 bases). TRBV6-7 is an ORF; its function is uncertain. The CDR3 is 16 amino acids. This CDR3 is CANPRGRPTFQETQYF. DNA for the CDR3: TGTGCTAACCCCAGGGGTCGACCGACCTTCCAAGAGACCCAGTACTTC.

The genes are TRBV14 and TRBJ1-1, with TRBD1 as a possible D gene (5 bases). Germline-derived CDR1 and CDR2 are SGHDN and FVKESK. The CDR3 loop spans 13 amino acids. With 5 bases removed from V and 5 bases from J, the gap between germline ends came to 12 bases. The CDR3 DNA follows: TGTGCCAGCAGCACGGGGGGTAATACTGAAGCTTTCTTT. Amino acid sequence: CASSTGGNTEAFF.

The chain is built from TRBV18 and TRBJ2-7, with TRBD1 as a possible D gene (5 bases). Germline CDR1 KGHSH, CDR2 LQKENI. The V end lost 3 bases, the J end lost 5 bases, and 17 bases lay between the germline ends. CDR3 length equals 15 residues. CDR3 amino acids: CASSPPAQGSHEQYF. The DNA for the CDR3 is TGTGCCAGCTCACCCCCTGCCCAGGGTTCCCACGAGCAGTACTTC. The full variable domain, rest sourced from reference TRBV18 and TRBJ2-7, is NAGVMQNPRHLVRRRGQEARLRCSPMKGHSHVYWYRQLPEEGLKFMVYLQKENIIDESGMPKERFSAEFPKEGPSILRIQQVVRGDSAAYFCASSPPAQGSHEQYFGPGTRLTVT.

V gene TRBV10-2 combines with J gene TRBJ2-1; 8 bases agree with TRBD1. Germline V CDR1 and CDR2: WSHSY, SAAADI. This CDR3 spans 13 amino acids. V lost 4 bases and J lost 8; bases outside the gene matches: 4. The CDR3 coding sequence is TGCGCCAGCAGTGCCAGGGGGCTGGATGAGCAGTTCTTC. Its translation: CASSARGLDEQFF.

The chain couples TRBV29-1 to TRBJ1-2; D is undetermined. CDR3 length: 11 amino acids. Trimming took off 8 bases at V and 4 bases at J, with 11 bases between the two ends. CDR1 and CDR2 from the germline V gene are SQVTM and ANQGSEA. The CDR3 reads CSIGRSYGYTF. The CDR3 coding sequence is TGCAGCATAGGGAGGTCCTATGGCTACACCTTC.